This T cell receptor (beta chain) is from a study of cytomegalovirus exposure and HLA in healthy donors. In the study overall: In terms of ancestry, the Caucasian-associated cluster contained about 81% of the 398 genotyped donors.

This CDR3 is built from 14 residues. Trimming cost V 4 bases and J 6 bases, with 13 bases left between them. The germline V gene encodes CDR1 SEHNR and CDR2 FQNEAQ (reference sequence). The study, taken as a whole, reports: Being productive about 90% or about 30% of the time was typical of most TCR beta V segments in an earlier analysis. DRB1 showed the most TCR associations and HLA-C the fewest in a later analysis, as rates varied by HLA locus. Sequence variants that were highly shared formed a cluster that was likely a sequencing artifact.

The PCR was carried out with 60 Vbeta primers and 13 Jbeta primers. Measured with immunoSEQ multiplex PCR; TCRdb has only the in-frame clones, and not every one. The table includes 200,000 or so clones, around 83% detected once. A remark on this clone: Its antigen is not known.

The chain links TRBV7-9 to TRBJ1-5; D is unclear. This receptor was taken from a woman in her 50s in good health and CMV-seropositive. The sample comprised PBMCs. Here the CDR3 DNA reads TGTGCCAGCAGCTCAAACTACAACGCTCAGCCCCAGCATTTT. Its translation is CASSSNYNAQPQHF.